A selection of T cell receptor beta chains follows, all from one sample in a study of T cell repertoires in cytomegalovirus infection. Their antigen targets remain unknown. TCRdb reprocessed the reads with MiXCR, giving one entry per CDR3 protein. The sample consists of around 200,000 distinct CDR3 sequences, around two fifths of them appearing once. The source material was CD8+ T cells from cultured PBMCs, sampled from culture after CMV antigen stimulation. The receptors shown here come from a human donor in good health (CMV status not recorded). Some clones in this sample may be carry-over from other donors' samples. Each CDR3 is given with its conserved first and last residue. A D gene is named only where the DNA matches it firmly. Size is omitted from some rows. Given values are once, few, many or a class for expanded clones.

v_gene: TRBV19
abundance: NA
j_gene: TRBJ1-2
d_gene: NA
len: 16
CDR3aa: CASSPTGWEANYGYTF
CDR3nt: TGTGCCAGTAGTCCCACAGGGTGGGAAGCTAACTATGGCTACACCTTC

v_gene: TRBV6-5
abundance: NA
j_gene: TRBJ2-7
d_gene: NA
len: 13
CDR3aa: CASSYGAIYEQYF
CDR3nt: TGTGCCAGCAGTTACGGGGCGATCTACGAGCAGTACTTC

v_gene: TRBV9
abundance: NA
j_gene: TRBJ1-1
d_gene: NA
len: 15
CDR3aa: CASSVRGGHGTEAFF
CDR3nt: TGTGCCAGCAGCGTACGAGGGGGGCATGGCACTGAAGCTTTCTTT

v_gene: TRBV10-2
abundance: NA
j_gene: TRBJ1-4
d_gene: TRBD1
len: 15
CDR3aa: CASSEPGTGDEKLFF
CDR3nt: TGCGCCAGCAGTGAGCCAGGGACAGGTGATGAAAAACTGTTTTTT

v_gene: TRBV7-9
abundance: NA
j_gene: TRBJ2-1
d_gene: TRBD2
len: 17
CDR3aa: CASAKSGRGVRYNEQFF
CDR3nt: TGTGCCAGCGCGAAGAGCGGGAGGGGGGTTCGATACAATGAGCAGTTCTTC

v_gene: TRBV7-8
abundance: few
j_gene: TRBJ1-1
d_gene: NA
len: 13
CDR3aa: CASSRALNTEAFF
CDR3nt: TGTGCCAGCTCCCGAGCATTAAACACTGAAGCTTTCTTT

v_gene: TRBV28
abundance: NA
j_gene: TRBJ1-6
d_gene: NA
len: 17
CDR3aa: CASSLRQGTPSNSPLHF
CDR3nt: TGTGCCAGCAGTTTGAGGCAGGGGACGCCCTCCAATTCACCCCTCCACTTT

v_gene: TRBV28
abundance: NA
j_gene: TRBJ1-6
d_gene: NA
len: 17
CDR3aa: CAMRKRTHATYNSPLHF
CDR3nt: TGTGCCATGCGTAAGAGGACGCACGCCACTTATAATTCACCCCTCCACTTT

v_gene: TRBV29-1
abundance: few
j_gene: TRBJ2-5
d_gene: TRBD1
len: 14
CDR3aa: CSVEDYRGEETQYF
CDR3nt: TGCAGCGTTGAAGATTACAGGGGAGAAGAGACCCAGTACTTC

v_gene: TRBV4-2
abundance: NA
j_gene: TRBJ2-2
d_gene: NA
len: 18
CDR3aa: CASSQPGRGARNTGELFF
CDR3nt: TGTGCCAGCAGCCAGCCGGGGCGAGGGGCCAGGAACACCGGGGAGCTGTTTTTT

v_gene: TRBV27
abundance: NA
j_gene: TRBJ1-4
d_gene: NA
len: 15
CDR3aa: CASTPRGRRNEKLFF
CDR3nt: TGTGCCAGCACCCCCCGGGGCAGGCGGAATGAAAAACTGTTTTTT

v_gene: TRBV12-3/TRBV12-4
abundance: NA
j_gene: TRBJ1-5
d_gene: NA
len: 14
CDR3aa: CASEKGRPDQPQHF
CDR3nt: TGTGCCAGCGAGAAGGGACGACCAGATCAGCCCCAGCATTTT

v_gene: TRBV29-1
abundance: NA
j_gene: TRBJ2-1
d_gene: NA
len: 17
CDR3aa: CSVEDLPRKESYNEQFF
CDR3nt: TGCAGCGTTGAAGATTTGCCCAGGAAGGAGTCCTACAATGAGCAGTTCTTC

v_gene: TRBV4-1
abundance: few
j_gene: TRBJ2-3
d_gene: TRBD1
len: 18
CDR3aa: CASSQRVRQITGEDTQYF
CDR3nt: TGTGCCAGCAGCCAACGGGTCCGGCAGATAACAGGGGAAGATACGCAGTATTTT

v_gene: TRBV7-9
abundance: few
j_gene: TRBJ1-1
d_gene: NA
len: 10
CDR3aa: CASRGSEAFF
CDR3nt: TGTGCCAGCAGAGGGTCTGAAGCTTTCTTT